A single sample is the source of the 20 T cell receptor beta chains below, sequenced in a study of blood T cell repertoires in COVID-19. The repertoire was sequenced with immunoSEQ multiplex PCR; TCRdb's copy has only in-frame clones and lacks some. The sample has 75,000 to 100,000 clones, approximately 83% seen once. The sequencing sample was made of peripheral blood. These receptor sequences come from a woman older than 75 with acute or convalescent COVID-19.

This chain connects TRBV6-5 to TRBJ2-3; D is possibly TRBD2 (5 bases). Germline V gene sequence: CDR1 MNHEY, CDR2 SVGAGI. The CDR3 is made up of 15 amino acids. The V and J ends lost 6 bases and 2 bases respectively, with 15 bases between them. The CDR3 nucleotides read TGTGCCAGCAGCACTAGTTCTATCCTCACAGATACGCAGTATTTT. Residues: CASSTSSILTDTQYF.

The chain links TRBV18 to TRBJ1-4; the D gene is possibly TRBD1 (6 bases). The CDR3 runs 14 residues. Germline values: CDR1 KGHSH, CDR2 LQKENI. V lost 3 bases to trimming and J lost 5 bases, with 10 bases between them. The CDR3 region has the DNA TGTGCCAGCTCACCGAGGCAGGGGAATGAAAAACTGTTTTTT. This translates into CASSPRQGNEKLFF.

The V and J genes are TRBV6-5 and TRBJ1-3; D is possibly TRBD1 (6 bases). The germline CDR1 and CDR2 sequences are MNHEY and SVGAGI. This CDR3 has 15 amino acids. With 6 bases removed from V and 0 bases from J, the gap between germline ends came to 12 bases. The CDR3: CASSLQGYSGNTIYF. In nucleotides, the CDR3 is TGTGCCAGCAGCTTACAGGGCTACTCTGGAAACACCATATATTTT.

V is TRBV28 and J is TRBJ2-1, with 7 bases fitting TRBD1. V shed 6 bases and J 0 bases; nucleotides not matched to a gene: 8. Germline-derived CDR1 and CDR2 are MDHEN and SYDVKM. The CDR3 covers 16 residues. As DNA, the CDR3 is TGTGCCAGCAGGGGGACGGGACAGAGCTCCTACAATGAGCAGTTCTTC. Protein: CASRGTGQSSYNEQFF.

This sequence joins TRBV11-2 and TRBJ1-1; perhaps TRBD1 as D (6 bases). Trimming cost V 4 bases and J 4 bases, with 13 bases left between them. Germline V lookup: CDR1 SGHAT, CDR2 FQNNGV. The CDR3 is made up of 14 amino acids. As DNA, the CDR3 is TGTGCCAGCAGCTCTAGACAGGTAGGCACTGAAGCTTTCTTT. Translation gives CASSSRQVGTEAFF.

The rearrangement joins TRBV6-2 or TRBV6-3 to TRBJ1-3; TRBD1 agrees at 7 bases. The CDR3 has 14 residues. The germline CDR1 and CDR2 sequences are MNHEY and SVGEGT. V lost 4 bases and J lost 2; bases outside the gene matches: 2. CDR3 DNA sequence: TGTGCCAGCAGTTTCGGGACAGCTGGAAACACCATATATTTT. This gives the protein CASSFGTAGNTIYF.

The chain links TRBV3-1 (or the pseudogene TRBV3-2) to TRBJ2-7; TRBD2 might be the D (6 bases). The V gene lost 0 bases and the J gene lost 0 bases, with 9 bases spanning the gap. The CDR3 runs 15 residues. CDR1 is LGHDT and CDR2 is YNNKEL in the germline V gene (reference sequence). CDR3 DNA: TGTGCCAGCAGCCAAGATATCGGGAGCTCCTACGAGCAGTACTTC. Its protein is CASSQDIGSSYEQYF.

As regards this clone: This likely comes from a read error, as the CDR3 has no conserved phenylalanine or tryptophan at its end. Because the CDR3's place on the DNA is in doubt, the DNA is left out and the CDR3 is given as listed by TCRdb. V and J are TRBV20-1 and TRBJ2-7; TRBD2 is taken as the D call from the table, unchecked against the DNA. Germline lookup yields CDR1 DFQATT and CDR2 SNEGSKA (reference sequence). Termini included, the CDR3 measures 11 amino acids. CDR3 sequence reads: CSAGTDGFSPG.

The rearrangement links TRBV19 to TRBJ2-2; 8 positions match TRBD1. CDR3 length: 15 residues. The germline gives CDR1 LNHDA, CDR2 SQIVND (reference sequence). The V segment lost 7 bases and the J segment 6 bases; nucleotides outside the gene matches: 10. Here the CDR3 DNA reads TGTGCCAGTACTCTCGGACAGGGAGTCGCCGGGGAGCTGTTTTTT. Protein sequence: CASTLGQGVAGELFF.

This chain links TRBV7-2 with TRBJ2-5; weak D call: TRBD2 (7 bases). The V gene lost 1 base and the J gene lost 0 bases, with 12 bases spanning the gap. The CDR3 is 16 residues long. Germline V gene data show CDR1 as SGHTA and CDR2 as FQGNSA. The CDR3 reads CASSLVGGRYQETQYF. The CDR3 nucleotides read TGTGCCAGCAGCTTAGTGGGGGGGCGGTACCAAGAGACCCAGTACTTC. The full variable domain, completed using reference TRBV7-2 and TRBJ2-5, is GAGVSQSPSNKVTEKGKDVELRCDPISGHTALYWYRQSLGQGLEFLIYFQGNSAPDKSGLPSDRFSAERTGGSVSTLTIQRTQQEDSAVYLCASSLVGGRYQETQYFGPGTRLLVL.

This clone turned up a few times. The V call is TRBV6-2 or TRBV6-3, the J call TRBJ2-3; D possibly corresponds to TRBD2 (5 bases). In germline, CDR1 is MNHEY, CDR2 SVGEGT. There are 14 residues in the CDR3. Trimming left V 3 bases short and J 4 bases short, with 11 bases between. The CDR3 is CASSYRGAADTQYF. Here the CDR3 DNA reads TGTGCCAGCAGTTATCGGGGAGCCGCAGATACGCAGTATTTT.

CDR3 DNA: TGTGCCAGCAGTGAAGCGGACAGGGGTGGTGGCTACACCTTC. Its protein product is CASSEADRGGGYTF. The chain carries TRBV2 and TRBJ1-2; 9 nucleotides match TRBD1. The CDR3 is made up of 14 amino acids. Germline-derived CDR1 and CDR2 are SNHLY and FYNNEI. V lost 0 bases, J lost 7 bases, and 3 bases stayed unmatched. The variable domain in full, with the rest retrieved from reference TRBV2 and TRBJ1-2, is EPEVTQTPSHQVTQMGQEVILRCVPISNHLYFYWYRQILGQKVEFLVSFYNNEISEKSEIFDDQFSVERPDGSNFTLKIRSTKLEDSAMYFCASSEADRGGGYTFGSGTRLTVV.

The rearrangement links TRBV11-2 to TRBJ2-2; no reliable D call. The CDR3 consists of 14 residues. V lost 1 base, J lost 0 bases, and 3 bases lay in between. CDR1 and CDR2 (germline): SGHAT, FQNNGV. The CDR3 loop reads CASSLVANTGELFF. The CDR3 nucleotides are TGTGCCAGCAGCTTAGTAGCGAACACCGGGGAGCTGTTTTTT.

The chain's CDR3 is CASSQGQGGLAYEQYF. The CDR3 nucleotides are TGCGCCAGCAGCCAAGGCCAGGGAGGACTAGCCTACGAGCAGTACTTC. V and J are TRBV4-1 and TRBJ2-7; 7 positions match TRBD2. The CDR3 runs to 16 residues. Trimming removed 1 base from V and 2 bases from J; junction bases left unmatched: 8. Germline CDR1 MGHRA, CDR2 YSYEKL.

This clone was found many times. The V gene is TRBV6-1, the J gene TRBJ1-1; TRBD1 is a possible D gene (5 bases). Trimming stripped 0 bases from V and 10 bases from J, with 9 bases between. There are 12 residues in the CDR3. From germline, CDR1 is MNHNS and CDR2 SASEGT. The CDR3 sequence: CASSEARTRAFF. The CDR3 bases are TGTGCCAGCAGTGAAGCCAGGACAAGAGCTTTCTTT.

The CDR3 is CASSFGTATNEKLFF. As DNA, the CDR3 is TGTGCCAGCAGCTTTGGGACAGCAACTAATGAAAAACTGTTTTTT. The chain carries TRBV7-8 and TRBJ1-4; 7 nucleotides line up with TRBD1. V lost 3 bases, J lost 0 bases, and 1 base stayed unmatched. CDR1 and CDR2 from the germline V gene are SGHVS and FQNEAQ. This CDR3 has 15 amino acids.

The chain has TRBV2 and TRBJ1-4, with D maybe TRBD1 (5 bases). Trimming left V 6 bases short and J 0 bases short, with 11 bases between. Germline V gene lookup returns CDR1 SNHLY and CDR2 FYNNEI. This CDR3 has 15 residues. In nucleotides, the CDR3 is TGTGCCAGCAGGCCGTCGACAGCAACTAATGAAAAACTGTTTTTT. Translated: CASRPSTATNEKLFF.

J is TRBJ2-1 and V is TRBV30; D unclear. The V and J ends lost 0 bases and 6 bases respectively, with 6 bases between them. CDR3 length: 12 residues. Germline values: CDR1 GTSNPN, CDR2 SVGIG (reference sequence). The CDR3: CAWSVLGNEQFF. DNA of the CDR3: TGTGCCTGGAGTGTACTTGGCAATGAGCAGTTCTTC.

CDR3: CSASGAYEQYF. Here the CDR3 DNA reads TGCAGTGCTAGCGGAGCCTACGAGCAGTACTTC. The V gene is TRBV20-1, the J gene TRBJ2-7; D not certain. This CDR3 spans 11 amino acids. Trimming shortened V by 3 bases and J by 2 bases, and 5 bases separated the two germline ends. Per germline, CDR1 DFQATT and CDR2 SNEGSKA (reference sequence).

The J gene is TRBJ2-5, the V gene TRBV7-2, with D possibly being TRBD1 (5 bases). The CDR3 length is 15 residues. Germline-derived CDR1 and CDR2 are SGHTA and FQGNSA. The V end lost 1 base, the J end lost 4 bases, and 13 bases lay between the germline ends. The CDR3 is CASSLVGDSVETQYF. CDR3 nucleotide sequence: TGTGCCAGCAGCTTAGTAGGGGATAGTGTAGAGACCCAGTACTTC.